This T cell receptor (beta chain) was observed in a study of blood T cell repertoires in COVID-19. Study context: COVID-19 samples collected from the United States, Italy and Spain covered acute and convalescent phases. PBMCs, B-cell-depleted T cells, or T cells were the source of the cDNA or gDNA that made up the material.

The germline V gene encodes CDR1 KGHSY and CDR2 FQNENV. This CDR3 has 13 residues. V was clipped by 4 bases and J by 8 bases, with 11 bases between them. Study processing details: Reference gene primer amplification gave estimated nucleated cell counts. Here immunoSEQ multiplex PCR was the method, and the copy in TCRdb shows in-frame clones only, minus some. Clone size and V and J calls were adopted from that table, with D and trimming inferred from the DNA. Altogether 50,000 to 70,000 clones are present, roughly 84% being singletons, with the ten largest covering roughly 18%. Specimen: peripheral blood. This receptor was taken from a man between 65 and 85 years old with active COVID-19. The chain joins TRBV16 to TRBJ1-4, with D unclear. CDR3 amino acids: CASSPPLGEKLFF. CDR3 bases: TGTGCCAGCAGCCCCCCTCTGGGCGAAAAACTGTTTTTT.